This TCR beta chain appears in the sequencing data of a study of cytomegalovirus exposure and HLA in healthy donors. A remark on this clone: Its antigen is undetermined.

Findings and caveats of the study: A later analysis found TCR association rates differed by HLA locus, highest for DRB1 and lowest for HLA-C. A further, later analysis showed that HLA-associated TCR beta chains (compared with equally common others) were more clonally expanded. Rarity marked most TCR sequences, yet some public TCRs occurred in many donors. Reports credit the classifier with highly specific, highly sensitive diagnosis of cytomegalovirus status.

PCR was performed using 60 Vbeta and 13 Jbeta primers. The data were produced by immunoSEQ multiplex PCR, yet TCRdb's version contains in-frame clones alone and is incomplete. The data contain around 150,000 clones, about three quarters of them singletons. The CDR3 is 14 amino acids. CDR1 and CDR2 (germline): MNHEY, SVGAGI. The V gene end was trimmed by 4 bases and the J gene end by 6 bases; junction bases not matched to a gene: 8. This receptor was identified in a woman in her thirties or forties in good health and CMV-seropositive. Sequenced input: PBMCs. This chain links TRBV6-5 with TRBJ2-7; 8 bases fit TRBD1. The CDR3 DNA reads TGTGCCAGCAGTTCGGGGCAGGGGGCCGGCGAGCAGTACTTC. Protein product: CASSSGQGAGEQYF.